This T cell receptor beta chain came from a study of shared clonotypes between healthy human individuals. Data came from immunoSEQ multiplex PCR; TCRdb stores just in-frame clones and leaves some out. The data show over 1.4 million clones, around 97% seen once. V shed 8 bases and J shed 3 bases, with 14 bases lying between them. The CDR3 is 13 residues long. CDR1 is MNHNY, CDR2 SVGAGI, per germline (reference sequence). The receptor comes from a man aged 25-40 years in good health. The chain recombines TRBV6-6 with TRBJ2-7; D is ambiguous. The material sequenced was naive CD4+ T cells sorted from blood. The subset here: CD45RA+ positively selected. CDR3 amino acids: CASRPSTNYEQYF. CDR3 DNA: TGTGCCAGCCGACCCTCGACCAACTACGAGCAGTACTTC.